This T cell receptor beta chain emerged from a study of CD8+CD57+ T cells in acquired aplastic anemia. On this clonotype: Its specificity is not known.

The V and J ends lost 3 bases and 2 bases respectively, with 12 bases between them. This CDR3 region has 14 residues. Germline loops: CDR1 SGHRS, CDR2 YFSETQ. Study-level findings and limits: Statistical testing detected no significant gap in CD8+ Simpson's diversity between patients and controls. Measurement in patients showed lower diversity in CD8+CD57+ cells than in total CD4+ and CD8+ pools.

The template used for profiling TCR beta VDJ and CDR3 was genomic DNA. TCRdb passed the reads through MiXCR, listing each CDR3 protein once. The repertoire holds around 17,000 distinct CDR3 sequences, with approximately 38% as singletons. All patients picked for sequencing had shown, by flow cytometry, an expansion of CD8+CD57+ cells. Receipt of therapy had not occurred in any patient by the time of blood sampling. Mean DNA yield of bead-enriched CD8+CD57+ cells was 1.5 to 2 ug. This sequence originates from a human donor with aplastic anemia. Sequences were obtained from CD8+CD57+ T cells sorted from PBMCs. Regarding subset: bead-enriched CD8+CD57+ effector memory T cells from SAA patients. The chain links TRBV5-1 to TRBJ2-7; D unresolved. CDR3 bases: TGCGCCAGCAGCTCTGCCCCGGGCGCCTACGAGCAGTACTTC. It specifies CASSSAPGAYEQYF.